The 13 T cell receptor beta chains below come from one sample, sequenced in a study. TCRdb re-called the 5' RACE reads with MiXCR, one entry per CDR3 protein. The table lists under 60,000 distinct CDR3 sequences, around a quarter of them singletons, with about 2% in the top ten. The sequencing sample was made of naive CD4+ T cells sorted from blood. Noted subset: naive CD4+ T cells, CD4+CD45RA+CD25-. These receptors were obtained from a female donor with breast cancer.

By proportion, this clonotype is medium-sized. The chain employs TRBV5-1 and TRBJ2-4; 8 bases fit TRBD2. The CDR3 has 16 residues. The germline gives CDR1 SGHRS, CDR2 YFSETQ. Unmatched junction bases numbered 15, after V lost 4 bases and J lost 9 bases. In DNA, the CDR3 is TGCGCCAGCAGCGATCCGGGGGGGCGCGCGGGTACCATTCAGTACTTC. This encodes CASSDPGGRAGTIQYF.

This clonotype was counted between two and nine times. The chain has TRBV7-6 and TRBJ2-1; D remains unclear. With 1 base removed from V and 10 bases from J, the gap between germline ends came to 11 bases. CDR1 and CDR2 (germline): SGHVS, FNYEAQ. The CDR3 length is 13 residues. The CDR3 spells CASSLGTLGEQFF. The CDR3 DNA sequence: TGTGCCAGCAGCTTAGGGACCCTGGGCGAGCAGTTCTTC.

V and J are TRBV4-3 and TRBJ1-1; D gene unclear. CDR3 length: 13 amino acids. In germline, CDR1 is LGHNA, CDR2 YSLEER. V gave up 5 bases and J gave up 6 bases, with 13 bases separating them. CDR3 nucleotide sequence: TGCGCCAGCAGCTCAAAGGGTTTGTCTGAAGCTTTCTTT. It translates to CASSSKGLSEAFF.

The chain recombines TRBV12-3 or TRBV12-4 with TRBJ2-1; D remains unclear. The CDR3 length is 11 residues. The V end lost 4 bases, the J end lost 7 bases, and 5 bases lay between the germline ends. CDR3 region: CASSSENEQFF. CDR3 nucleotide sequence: TGTGCCAGCAGTTCCGAGAATGAGCAGTTCTTC.

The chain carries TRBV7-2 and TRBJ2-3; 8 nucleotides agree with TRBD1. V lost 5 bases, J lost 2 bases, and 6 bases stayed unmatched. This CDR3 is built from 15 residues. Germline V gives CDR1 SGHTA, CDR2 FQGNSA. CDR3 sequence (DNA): TGTGCCAGCAGCCCCCGGGACAGGTACACAGATACGCAGTATTTT. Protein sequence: CASSPRDRYTDTQYF.

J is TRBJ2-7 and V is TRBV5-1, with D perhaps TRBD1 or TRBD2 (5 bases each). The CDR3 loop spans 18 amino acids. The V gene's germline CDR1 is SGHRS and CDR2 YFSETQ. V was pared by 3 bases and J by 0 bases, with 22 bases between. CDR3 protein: CASSWGSLGDFSSYEQYF. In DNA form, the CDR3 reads TGCGCCAGCAGCTGGGGCAGCCTGGGGGATTTTAGCTCCTACGAGCAGTACTTC.

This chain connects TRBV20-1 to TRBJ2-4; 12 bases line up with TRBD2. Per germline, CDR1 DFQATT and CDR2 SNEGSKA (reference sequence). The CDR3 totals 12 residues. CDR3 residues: CSVTSGSNIQYF. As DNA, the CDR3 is TGCAGCGTGACTAGCGGGAGTAACATTCAGTACTTC.

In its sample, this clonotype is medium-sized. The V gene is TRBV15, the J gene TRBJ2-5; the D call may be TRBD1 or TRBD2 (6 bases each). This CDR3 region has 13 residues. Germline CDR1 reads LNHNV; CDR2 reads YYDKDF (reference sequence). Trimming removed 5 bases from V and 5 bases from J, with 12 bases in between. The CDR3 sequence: CATSQGTWETQYF. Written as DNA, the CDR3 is TGTGCCACCAGCCAGGGGACTTGGGAGACCCAGTACTTC.

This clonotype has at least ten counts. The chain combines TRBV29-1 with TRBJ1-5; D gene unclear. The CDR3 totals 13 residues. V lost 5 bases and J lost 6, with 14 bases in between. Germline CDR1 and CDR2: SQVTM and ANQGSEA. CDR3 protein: CSVLLAGGQPQHF. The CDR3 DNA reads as TGCAGCGTTTTATTGGCGGGAGGTCAGCCCCAGCATTTT.

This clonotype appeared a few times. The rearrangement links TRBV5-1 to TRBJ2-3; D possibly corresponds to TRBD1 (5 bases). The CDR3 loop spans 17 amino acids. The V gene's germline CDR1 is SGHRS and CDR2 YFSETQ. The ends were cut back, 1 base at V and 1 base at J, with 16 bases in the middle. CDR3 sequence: CASSLYAIGEGTDTQYF. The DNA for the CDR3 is TGCGCCAGCAGCTTGTACGCCATAGGGGAAGGCACAGATACGCAGTATTTT. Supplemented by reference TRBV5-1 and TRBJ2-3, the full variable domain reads KAGVTQTPRYLIKTRGQQVTLSCSPISGHRSVSWYQQTPGQGLQFLFEYFSETQRNKGNFPGRFSGRQFSNSRSEMNVSTLELGDSALYLCASSLYAIGEGTDTQYFGPGTRLTVL.

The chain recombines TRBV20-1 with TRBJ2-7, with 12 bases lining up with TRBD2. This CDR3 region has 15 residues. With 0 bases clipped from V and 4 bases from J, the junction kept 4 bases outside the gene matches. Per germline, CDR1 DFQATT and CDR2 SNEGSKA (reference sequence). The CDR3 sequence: CSARDLTSGGYEQYF. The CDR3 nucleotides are TGCAGTGCTAGAGATCTAACTAGCGGGGGGTACGAGCAGTACTTC.

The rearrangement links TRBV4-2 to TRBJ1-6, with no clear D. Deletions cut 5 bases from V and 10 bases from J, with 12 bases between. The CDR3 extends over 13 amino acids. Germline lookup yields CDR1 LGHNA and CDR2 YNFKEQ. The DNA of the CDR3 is TGTGCCAGCAGCGCCCGGGTCGGGTCACCCCTCCACTTT. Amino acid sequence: CASSARVGSPLHF.

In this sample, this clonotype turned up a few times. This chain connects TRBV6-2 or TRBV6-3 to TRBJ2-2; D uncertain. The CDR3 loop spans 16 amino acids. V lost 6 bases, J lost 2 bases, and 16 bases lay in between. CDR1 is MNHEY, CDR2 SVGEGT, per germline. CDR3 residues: CASRPHAGFNTGELFF. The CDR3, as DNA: TGTGCCAGCAGGCCGCACGCCGGGTTCAACACCGGGGAGCTGTTTTTT.